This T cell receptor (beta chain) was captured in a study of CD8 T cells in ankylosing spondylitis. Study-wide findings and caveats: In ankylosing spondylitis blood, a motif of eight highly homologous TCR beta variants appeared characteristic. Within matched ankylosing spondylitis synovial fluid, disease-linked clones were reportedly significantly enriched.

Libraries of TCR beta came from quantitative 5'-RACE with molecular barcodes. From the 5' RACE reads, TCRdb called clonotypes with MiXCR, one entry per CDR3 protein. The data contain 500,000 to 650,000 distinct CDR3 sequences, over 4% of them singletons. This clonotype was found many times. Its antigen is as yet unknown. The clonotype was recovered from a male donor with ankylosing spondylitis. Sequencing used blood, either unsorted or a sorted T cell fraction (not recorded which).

CDR3 nucleotides: TGCGCCAGCAGCAAGGGGAGGGCAACCTATGGCTACACCTTC. Translation: CASSKGRATYGYTF. This sequence joins TRBV4-3 and TRBJ1-2, with D perhaps TRBD1 (5 bases). Germline V CDR1 and CDR2: LGHNA, YSLEER. This CDR3 spans 14 amino acids. With 5 bases removed from V and 4 bases from J, the gap between germline ends came to 14 bases.